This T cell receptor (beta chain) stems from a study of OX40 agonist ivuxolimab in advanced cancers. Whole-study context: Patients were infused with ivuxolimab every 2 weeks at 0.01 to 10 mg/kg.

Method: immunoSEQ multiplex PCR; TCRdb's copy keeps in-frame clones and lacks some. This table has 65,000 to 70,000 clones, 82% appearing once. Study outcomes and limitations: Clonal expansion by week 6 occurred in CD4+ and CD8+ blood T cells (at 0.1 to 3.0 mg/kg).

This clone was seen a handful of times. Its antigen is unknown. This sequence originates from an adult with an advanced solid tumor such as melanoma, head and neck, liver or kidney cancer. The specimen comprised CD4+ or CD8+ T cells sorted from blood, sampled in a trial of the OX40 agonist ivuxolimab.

Here the CDR3 reads CASSHPQGYEQYF. CDR3 nucleotides: TGTGCCAGCAGCCATCCCCAGGGCTACGAGCAGTACTTC. The chain employs TRBV5-5 and TRBJ2-7, with D possibly being TRBD1 (5 bases). Germline CDR1 reads SGHKS; CDR2 reads YYEKEE (reference sequence). The CDR3 is 13 amino acids. Trimming removed 4 bases from V and 3 bases from J, with 11 bases in between.